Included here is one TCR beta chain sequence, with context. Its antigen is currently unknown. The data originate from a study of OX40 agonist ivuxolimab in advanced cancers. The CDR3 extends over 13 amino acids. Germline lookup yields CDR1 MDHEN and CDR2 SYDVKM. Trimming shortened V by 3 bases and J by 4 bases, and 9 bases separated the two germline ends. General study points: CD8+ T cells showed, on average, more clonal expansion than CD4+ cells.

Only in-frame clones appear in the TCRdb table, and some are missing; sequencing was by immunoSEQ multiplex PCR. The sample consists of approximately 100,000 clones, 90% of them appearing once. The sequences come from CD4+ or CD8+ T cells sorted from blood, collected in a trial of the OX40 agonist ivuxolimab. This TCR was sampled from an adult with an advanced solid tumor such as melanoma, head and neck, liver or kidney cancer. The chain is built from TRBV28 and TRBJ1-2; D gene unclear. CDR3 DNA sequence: TGTGCCAGCAGTTTGCAGACCGCCTATGGCTACACCTTC. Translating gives CASSLQTAYGYTF.